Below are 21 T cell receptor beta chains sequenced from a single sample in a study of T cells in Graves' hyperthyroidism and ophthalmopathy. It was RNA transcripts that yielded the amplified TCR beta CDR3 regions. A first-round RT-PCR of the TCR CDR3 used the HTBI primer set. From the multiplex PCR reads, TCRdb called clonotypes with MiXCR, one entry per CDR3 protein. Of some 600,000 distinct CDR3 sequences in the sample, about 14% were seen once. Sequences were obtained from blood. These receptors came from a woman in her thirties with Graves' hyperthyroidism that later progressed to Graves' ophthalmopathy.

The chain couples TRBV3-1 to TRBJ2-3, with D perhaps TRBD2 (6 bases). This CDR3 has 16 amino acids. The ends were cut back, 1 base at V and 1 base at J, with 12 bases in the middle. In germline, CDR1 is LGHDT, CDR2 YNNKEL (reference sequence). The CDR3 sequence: CASSQGRVRGTDTQYF. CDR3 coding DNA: TGTGCCAGCAGCCAAGGGAGGGTACGAGGCACAGATACGCAGTATTTT.

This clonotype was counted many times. The CDR3 loop reads CSARVKGNLDTQYF. DNA for the CDR3: TGCAGTGCTAGGGTAAAAGGGAACCTAGATACGCAGTATTTT. The chain recombines TRBV20-1 with TRBJ2-3, with no clear D. This CDR3 region has 14 residues. Germline V CDR1 and CDR2: DFQATT, SNEGSKA (reference sequence). Trimming pared 3 bases from V and 5 bases from J, leaving 15 bases between.

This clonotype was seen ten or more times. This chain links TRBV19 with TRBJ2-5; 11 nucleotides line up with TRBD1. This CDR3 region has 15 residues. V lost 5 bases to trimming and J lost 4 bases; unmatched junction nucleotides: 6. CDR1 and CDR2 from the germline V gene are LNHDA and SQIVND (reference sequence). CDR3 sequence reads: CASSEPGQGVETQYF. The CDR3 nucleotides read TGTGCCAGTAGTGAGCCGGGACAGGGGGTAGAGACCCAGTACTTC.

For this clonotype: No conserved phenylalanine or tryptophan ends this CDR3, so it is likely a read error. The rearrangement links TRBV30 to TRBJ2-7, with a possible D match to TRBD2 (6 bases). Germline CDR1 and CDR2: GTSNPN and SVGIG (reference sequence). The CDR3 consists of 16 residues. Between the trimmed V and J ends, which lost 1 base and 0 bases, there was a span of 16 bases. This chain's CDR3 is CAWSAPLAPGSYEQYI. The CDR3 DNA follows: TGTGCCTGGAGTGCACCTCTAGCGCCGGGCTCCTACGAGCAGTACATC.

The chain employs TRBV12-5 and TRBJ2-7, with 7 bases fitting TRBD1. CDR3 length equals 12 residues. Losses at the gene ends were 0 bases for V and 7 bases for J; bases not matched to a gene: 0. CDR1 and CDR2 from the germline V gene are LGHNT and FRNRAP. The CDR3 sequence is CASGLVQGEQYF. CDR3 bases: TGTGCTAGTGGTTTGGTACAGGGGGAGCAGTACTTC.

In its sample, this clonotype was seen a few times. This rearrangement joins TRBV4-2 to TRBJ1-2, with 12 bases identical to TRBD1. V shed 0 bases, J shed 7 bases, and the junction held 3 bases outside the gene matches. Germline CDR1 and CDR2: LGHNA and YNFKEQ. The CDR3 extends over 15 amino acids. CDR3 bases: TGTGCCAGCAGCCAAGAGCTGGGACAGGGGGCTGGCTACACCTTC. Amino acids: CASSQELGQGAGYTF.

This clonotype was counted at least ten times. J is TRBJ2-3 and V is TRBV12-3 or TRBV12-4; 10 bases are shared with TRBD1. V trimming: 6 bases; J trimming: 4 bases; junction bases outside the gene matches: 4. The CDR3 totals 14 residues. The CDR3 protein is CASSYGTGADTQYF. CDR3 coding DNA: TGTGCCAGCAGCTATGGGACAGGGGCAGATACGCAGTATTTT.

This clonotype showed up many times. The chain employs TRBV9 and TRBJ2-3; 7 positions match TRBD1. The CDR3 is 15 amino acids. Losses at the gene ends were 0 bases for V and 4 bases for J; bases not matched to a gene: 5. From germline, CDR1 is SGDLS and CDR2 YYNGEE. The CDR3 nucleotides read TGTGCCAGCAGCGTAGGACAGGGTGACCCAGATACGCAGTATTTT. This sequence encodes CASSVGQGDPDTQYF.

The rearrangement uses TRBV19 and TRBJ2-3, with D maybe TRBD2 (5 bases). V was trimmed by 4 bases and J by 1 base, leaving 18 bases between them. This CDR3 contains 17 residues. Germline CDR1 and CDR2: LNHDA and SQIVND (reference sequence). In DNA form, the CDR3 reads TGTGCCAGTAGTACCCGAAGTGAGGGAGTGGGCACAGATACGCAGTATTTT. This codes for CASSTRSEGVGTDTQYF. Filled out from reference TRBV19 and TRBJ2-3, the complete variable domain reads DGGITQSPKYLFRKEGQNVTLSCEQNLNHDAMYWYRQDPGQGLRLIYYSQIVNDFQKGDIAEGYSVSREKKESFPLTVTSAQKNPTAFYLCASSTRSEGVGTDTQYFGPGTRLTVL.

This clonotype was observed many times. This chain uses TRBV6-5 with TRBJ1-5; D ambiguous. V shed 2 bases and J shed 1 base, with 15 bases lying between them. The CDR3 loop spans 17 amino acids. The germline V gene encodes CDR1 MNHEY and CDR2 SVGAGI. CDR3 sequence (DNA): TGTGCCAGCAGTTACGGAAAGGGCGCTTCGAGCAATCAGCCCCAGCATTTT. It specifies CASSYGKGASSNQPQHF.

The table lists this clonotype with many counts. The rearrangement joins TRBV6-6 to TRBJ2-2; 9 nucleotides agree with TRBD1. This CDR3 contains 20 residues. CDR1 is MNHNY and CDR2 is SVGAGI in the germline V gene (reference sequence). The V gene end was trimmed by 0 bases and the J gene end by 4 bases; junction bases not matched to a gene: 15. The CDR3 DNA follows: TGTGCCAGCAGTTACTCGACCTTTATAGACAGGGGGGCCCGCACCGGGGAGCTGTTTTTT. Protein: CASSYSTFIDRGARTGELFF.

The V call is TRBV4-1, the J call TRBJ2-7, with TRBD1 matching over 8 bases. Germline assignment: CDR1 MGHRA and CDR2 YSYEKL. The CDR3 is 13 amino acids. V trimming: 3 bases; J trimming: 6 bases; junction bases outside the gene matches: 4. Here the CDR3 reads CASSHRTGREQYF. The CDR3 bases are TGCGCCAGCAGCCACCGGACAGGGCGCGAGCAGTACTTC.

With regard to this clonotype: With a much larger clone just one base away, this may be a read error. The CDR3 DNA follows: TGTGCCATCAGAGAGACAGGGGGGATGACAGATACGCAGTATTTT. It codes for CAIRETGGMTDTQYF. The V gene is TRBV12-3 or TRBV12-4, the J gene TRBJ2-3; 9 nucleotides align to TRBD1. The CDR3 is made up of 15 amino acids. With 10 bases clipped from V and 3 bases from J, the junction kept 11 bases outside the gene matches.

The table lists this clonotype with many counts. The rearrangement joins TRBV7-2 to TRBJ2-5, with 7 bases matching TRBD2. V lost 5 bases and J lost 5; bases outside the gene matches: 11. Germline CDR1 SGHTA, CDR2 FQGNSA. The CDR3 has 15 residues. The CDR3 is CASSVPGLLLETQYF. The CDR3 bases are TGTGCCAGCAGCGTACCGGGACTACTTCTGGAGACCCAGTACTTC.

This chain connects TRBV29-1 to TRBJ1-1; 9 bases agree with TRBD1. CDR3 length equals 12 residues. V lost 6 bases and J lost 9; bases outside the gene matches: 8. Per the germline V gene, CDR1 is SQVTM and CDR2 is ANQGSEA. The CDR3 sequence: CSVNRDREKAFF. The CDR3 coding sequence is TGCAGCGTAAACCGGGACAGGGAAAAAGCTTTCTTT.

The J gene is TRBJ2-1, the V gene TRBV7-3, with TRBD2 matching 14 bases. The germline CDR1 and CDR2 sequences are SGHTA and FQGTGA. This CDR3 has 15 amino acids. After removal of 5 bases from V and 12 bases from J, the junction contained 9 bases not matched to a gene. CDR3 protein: CASSESGLAGDRQFF. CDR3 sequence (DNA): TGTGCCAGCAGCGAGTCGGGACTAGCGGGAGATCGGCAGTTCTTC.

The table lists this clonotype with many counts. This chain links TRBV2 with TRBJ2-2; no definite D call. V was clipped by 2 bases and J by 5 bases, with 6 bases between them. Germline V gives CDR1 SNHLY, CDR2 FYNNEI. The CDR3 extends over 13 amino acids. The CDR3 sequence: CASSESRTGELFF. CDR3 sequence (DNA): TGTGCCAGCAGTGAATCTAGGACCGGGGAGCTGTTTTTT.

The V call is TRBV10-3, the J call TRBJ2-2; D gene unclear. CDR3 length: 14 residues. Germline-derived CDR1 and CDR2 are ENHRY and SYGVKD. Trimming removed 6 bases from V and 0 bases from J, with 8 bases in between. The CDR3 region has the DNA TGTGCCATCAGGAAGACCGCGAACACCGGGGAGCTGTTTTTT. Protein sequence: CAIRKTANTGELFF.

CDR3 nucleotide sequence: TGTGCCAGCAGTTTGAGATCATTAGCGGGAGGGCCGGCGGATACGCAGTATTTT. It translates to CASSLRSLAGGPADTQYF. The rearrangement uses TRBV12-3 or TRBV12-4 and TRBJ2-3, with 11 positions matching TRBD2. With V trimmed by 3 bases and J by 6 bases, 14 bases remained unmatched. There are 18 residues in the CDR3.

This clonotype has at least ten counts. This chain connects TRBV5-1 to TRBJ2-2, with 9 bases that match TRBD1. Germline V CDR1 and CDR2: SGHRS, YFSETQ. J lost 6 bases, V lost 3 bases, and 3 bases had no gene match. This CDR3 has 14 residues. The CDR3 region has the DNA TGCGCCAGCAGCTGGGGACAGGGCTCCGGGGAGCTGTTTTTT. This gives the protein CASSWGQGSGELFF.

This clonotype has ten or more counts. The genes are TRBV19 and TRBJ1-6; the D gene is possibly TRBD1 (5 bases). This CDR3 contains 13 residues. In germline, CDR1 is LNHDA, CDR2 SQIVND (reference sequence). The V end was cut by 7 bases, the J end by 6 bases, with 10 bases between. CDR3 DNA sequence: TGTGCCAGTACGGCCAGGGCTAATTCACCCCTCCACTTT. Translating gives CASTARANSPLHF.